These T cell receptor beta chains were read from a single sample in a study of blood T cell repertoires in COVID-19. The repertoire was sequenced with immunoSEQ multiplex PCR; TCRdb's copy has only in-frame clones and lacks some. Here the sample spans fewer than 85,000 clones, around 80% being singletons. Sequencing was carried out using peripheral blood. The receptors stem from a human donor in a cohort sampled during active COVID-19. Both conserved end residues are part of each CDR3. Each record gives: D gene, clone size, CDR3 length, J gene, V gene, CDR3 DNA, CDR3 protein. The D gene is left open where the match is weak. Only some rows state a clone size, as once, few, many or a class for expanded clones.

>.|.|11|TRBJ1-4|TRBV3-1/TRBV3-2
TGTGCCAGCAGCGGACGGGACAATGTGTTTTTT
CASSGRDNVFF
>.|few|13|TRBJ1-3|TRBV6-1
TGTGCCAGCAGTGAATGGCCTGGAAACACCATATATTTT
CASSEWPGNTIYF
>.|.|14|TRBJ2-2|TRBV10-3
TGTGCCTCGCAGGGGGGCTTAAACACCGGGGAGCTGTTTTTT
CASQGGLNTGELFF
>.|.|17|TRBJ1-2|TRBV24-1
TGTGCCACCAGTGAGGGGGCAGGTCCGACGCCTTACTATGGCTACACCTTC
CATSEGAGPTPYYGYTF
>TRBD1|.|13|TRBJ2-7|TRBV2
TGTGCCAGCAGTGCAGGGGGCTCCTACGAGCAGTACTTC
CASSAGGSYEQYF
>TRBD1|.|16|TRBJ1-4|TRBV10-3
TGTGCCATCAGTGGGGGGACAGTCTCCGGTGGTGAAAAACTGTTTTTT
CAISGGTVSGGEKLFF
>.|.|12|TRBJ1-1|TRBV6-5
TGTGCCCTACGATCGATTGCCACTGAAGCTTTCTTT
CALRSIATEAFF
>TRBD1|few|14|TRBJ2-7|TRBV6-2/TRBV6-3
TGTGCCAGCAGTACCGGGACAGGGTGGCCCAAGCAGTACTTC
CASSTGTGWPKQYF
>TRBD2|.|16|TRBJ2-5|TRBV5-5
TGTGCCAGCAGCTCGGGAATTCTAGCGGAGGGGGAGACCCAGTACTTC
CASSSGILAEGETQYF
>.|.|11|TRBJ2-7|TRBV30
TGTGCCTGGAGTGTCCGGGGCGAGCAGTACTTC
CAWSVRGEQYF
>TRBD2|.|19|TRBJ2-5|TRBV2
TGTGCCAGCAGTGGGACTAGCGGGGGGCCCCCCCACTTCCAAGAGACCCAGTACTTC
CASSGTSGGPPHFQETQYF
>.|once|12|TRBJ2-5|TRBV7-6
TGTGCCAGCAGCGAGTATTCTGAAGCCCAGTACTTC
CASSEYSEAQYF
>TRBD2|.|16|TRBJ2-7|TRBV30
TGTGCCTGGGCTGGCCGGGGGGAAGCCGGCCCCTACGAGCAGTACTTC
CAWAGRGEAGPYEQYF
>TRBD1|.|15|TRBJ1-5|TRBV10-3
TGTGCCATCAGTTTTACAGGGGGCGGCAATCAGCCCCAGCATTTT
CAISFTGGGNQPQHF
>.|.|14|TRBJ2-1|TRBV7-9
TGTGCCAGCAGCTTAGTAGTCAGTCGGGATGAGCAGTTCTTC
CASSLVVSRDEQFF
>TRBD1|.|14|TRBJ1-5|TRBV4-1
TGCGCCAGCAGCCAGACACAGGGGTTGCAGCCCCAGCATTTT
CASSQTQGLQPQHF
>.|.|14|TRBJ2-3|TRBV11-3
TGTGCCAGCTCATCCAGGGGAGGCACAGATACGCAGTATTTT
CASSSRGGTDTQYF
>.|.|12|TRBJ1-2|TRBV28
TGTGCAAGCATGGCGCGGGGGTATGGCTACACCTTC
CASMARGYGYTF
>.|.|13|TRBJ1-1|TRBV13
TGTGCCAGCAGCTTTGTGGCTAACACTGAAGCTTTCTTT
CASSFVANTEAFF
>TRBD1|.|17|TRBJ2-2|TRBV28
TGTGCCAGCAGTTTAACCCGGACAGGATTTAACACCGGGGAGCTGTTTTTT
CASSLTRTGFNTGELFF